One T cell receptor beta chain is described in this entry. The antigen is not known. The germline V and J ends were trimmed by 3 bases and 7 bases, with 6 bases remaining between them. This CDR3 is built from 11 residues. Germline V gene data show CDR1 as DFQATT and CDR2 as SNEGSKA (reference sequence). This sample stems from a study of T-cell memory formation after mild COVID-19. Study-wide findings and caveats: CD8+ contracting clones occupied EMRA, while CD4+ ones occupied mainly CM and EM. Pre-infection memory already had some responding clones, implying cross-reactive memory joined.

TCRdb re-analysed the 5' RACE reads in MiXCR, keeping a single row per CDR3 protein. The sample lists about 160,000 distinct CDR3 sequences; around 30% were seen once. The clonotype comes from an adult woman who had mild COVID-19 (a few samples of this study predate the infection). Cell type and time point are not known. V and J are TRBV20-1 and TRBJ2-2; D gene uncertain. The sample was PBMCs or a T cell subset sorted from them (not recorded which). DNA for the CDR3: TGCAGTGCTAGTGGTCACGGGGAGCTGTTTTTT. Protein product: CSASGHGELFF.